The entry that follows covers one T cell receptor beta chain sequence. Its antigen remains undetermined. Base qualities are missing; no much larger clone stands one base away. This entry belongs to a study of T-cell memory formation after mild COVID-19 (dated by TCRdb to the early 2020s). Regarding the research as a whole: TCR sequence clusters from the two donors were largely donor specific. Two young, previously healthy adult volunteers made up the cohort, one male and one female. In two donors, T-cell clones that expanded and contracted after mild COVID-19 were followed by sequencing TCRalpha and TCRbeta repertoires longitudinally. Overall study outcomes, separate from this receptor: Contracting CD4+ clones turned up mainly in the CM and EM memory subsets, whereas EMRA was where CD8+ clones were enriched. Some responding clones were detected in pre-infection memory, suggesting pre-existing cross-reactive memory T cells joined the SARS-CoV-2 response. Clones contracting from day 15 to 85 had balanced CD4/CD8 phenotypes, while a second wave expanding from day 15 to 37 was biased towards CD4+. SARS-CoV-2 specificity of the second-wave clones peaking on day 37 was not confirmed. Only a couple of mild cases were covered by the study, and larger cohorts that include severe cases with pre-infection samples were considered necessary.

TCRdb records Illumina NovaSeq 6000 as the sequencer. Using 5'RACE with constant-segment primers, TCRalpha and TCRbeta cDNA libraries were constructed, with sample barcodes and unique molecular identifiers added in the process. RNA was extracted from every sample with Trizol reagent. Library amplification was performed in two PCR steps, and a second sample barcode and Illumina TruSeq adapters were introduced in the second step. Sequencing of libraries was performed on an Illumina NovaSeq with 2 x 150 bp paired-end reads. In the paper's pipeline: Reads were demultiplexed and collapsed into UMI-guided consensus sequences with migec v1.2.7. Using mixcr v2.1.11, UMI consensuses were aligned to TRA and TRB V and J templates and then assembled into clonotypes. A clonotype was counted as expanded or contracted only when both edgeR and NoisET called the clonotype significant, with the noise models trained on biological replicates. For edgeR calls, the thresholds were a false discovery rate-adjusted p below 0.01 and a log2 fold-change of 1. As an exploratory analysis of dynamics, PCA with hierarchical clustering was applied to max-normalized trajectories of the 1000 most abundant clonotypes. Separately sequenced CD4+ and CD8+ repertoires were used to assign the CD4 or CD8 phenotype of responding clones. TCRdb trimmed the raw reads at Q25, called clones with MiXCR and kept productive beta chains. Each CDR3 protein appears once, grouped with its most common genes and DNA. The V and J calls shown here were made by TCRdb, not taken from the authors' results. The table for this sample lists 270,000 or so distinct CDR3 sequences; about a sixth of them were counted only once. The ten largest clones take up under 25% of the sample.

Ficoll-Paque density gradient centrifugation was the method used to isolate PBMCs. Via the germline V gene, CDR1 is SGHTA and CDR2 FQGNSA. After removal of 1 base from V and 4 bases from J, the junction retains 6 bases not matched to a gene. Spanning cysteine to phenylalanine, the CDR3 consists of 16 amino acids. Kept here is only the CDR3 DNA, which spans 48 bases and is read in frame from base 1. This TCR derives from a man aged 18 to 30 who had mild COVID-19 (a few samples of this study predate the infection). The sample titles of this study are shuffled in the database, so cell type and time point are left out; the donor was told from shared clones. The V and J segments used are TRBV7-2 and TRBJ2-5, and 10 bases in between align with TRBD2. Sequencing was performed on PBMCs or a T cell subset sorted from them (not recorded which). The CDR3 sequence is CASSLELAGRAETQYF. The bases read TGTGCCAGCAGCTTAGAACTAGCGGGGCGGGCAGAGACCCAGTACTTC.